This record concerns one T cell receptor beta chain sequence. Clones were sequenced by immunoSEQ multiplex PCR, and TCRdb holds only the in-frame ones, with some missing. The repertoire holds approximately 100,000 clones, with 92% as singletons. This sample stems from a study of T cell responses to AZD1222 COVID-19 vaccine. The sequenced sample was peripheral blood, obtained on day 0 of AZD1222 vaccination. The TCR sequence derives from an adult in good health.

The CDR3 is CASSPGGEGYNEQFF. CDR3 DNA: TGTGCCAGCTCACCCGGCGGGGAGGGTTACAATGAGCAGTTCTTC. The V call is TRBV18, the J call TRBJ2-1; 7 bases are shared with TRBD2. J gave up 4 bases and V 3 bases, and 6 bases lay outside the gene matches. Looked up from germline, CDR1 is KGHSH and CDR2 is LQKENI. The CDR3 spans 15 residues. The full variable domain, rest sourced from reference TRBV18 and TRBJ2-1, is NAGVMQNPRHLVRRRGQEARLRCSPMKGHSHVYWYRQLPEEGLKFMVYLQKENIIDESGMPKERFSAEFPKEGPSILRIQQVVRGDSAAYFCASSPGGEGYNEQFFGPGTRLTVL.